Each of the 14 T cell receptor beta chains below was sequenced from the same sample in a study of blood T cell repertoires in COVID-19. Clones were read by immunoSEQ multiplex PCR, and TCRdb kept only the in-frame ones, dropping some. The sample carries 100,000 to 150,000 clones, 82% recorded once. Sequencing input: peripheral blood. Source of these receptors: a human donor in a cohort sampled during active COVID-19.

This chain joins TRBV5-1 and TRBJ2-1; 7 bases agree with TRBD2. Trimming cost V 5 bases and J 4 bases; bases outside gene matches: 12. Germline V gene lookup returns CDR1 SGHRS and CDR2 YFSETQ. The CDR3 length is 16 residues. This chain's CDR3 is CASRSQAGTLYNEQFF. DNA for the CDR3: TGCGCCAGCAGGTCTCAAGCGGGGACTCTATACAATGAGCAGTTCTTC.

V usage is TRBV5-5 and J usage is TRBJ2-7; 11 nucleotides match TRBD2. CDR3 length: 15 residues. The V gene end was trimmed by 4 bases and the J gene end by 2 bases; junction bases not matched to a gene: 5. CDR1 is SGHKS and CDR2 is YYEKEE in the germline V gene (reference sequence). The CDR3 nucleotides are TGTGCCAGCAGCGAACTAGCGGGGGAGGCCTACGAGCAGTACTTC. Encoded protein: CASSELAGEAYEQYF.

The rearrangement joins TRBV25-1 to TRBJ1-4, with 7 bases lining up with TRBD1. V lost 8 bases and J lost 6; bases outside the gene matches: 9. This CDR3 region has 14 residues. Per the germline V gene, CDR1 is MGHDK and CDR2 is SYGVNS. The CDR3 loop is CASGTEEGYEKLFF. CDR3 bases: TGTGCCAGCGGGACAGAGGAGGGCTATGAAAAACTGTTTTTT.

The chain combines TRBV7-2 with TRBJ2-1, with a possible D match to TRBD2 (6 bases). Germline V lookup: CDR1 SGHTA, CDR2 FQGNSA. V shed 5 bases and J shed 6 bases, with 14 bases lying between them. CDR3 length equals 14 residues. The CDR3 DNA follows: TGTGCCAGCAGCAATGGGAGGAGTAGCAATGAGCAGTTCTTC. It yields the protein CASSNGRSSNEQFF. Based on the CDR3 plus reference TRBV7-2 and TRBJ2-1, the full variable domain is GAGVSQSPSNKVTEKGKDVELRCDPISGHTALYWYRQSLGQGLEFLIYFQGNSAPDKSGLPSDRFSAERTGGSVSTLTIQRTQQEDSAVYLCASSNGRSSNEQFFGPGTRLTVL.

V is TRBV15 and J is TRBJ1-2; TRBD1 is a possible D gene (6 bases). CDR1 and CDR2 (germline): LNHNV, YYDKDF (reference sequence). V was cut by 7 bases and J by 4 bases, with 16 bases left in between. The CDR3 runs 14 residues. CDR3 in amino acids: CATKGEGTSYGYTF. The CDR3 DNA is TGTGCCACCAAAGGGGAGGGGACAAGCTATGGCTACACCTTC.

The chain has TRBV19 and TRBJ1-5; D is perhaps TRBD1 (6 bases). Germline CDR1 is LNHDA and CDR2 is SQIVND (reference sequence). Trimming cost V 5 bases and J 2 bases, with 10 bases left between them. There are 14 residues in the CDR3. In DNA form, the CDR3 reads TGTGCCAGTAGTCAGGGGCTGGGCAATCAGCCCCAGCATTTT. It is translated as CASSQGLGNQPQHF.

A few counts support this clone. The V gene is TRBV2, the J gene TRBJ1-5; tentatively, D is TRBD1 (5 bases). The germline V gene encodes CDR1 SNHLY and CDR2 FYNNEI. V was shortened by 7 bases and J by 0 bases, with 10 bases between the two germline ends. This CDR3 region has 14 residues. CDR3 in DNA: TGTGCCAGCACAGGGATGTTTAGCAATCAGCCCCAGCATTTT. Translated, it gives CASTGMFSNQPQHF.

The rearrangement uses TRBV2 and TRBJ2-7; 9 bases are a match to TRBD1. V lost 5 bases to trimming and J lost 7 bases; unmatched junction nucleotides: 6. Germline V CDR1 and CDR2: SNHLY, FYNNEI. This CDR3 has 13 amino acids. CDR3 sequence: CASSLDRGEEQYF. The CDR3 bases are TGTGCCAGCAGTCTGGACAGGGGAGAAGAGCAGTACTTC.

V is TRBV19 and J is TRBJ1-1, with D possibly matching TRBD1 (6 bases). This CDR3 is 13 amino acids long. V was trimmed by 2 bases and J by 11 bases, leaving 15 bases between them. Looked up from germline, CDR1 is LNHDA and CDR2 is SQIVND (reference sequence). The CDR3 DNA reads TGTGCCAGTAGTATAAAGGAAGGGGGAGAGGCTTTCTTT. Its translation: CASSIKEGGEAFF.

By proportion, this clone is medium-sized. The J gene is TRBJ2-3, the V gene TRBV7-9, with D possibly being TRBD1 (7 bases). CDR3 length equals 16 residues. The ends were cut back, 5 bases at V and 2 bases at J, with 17 bases in the middle. CDR1 SEHNR and CDR2 FQNEAQ come from the germline V gene (reference sequence). CDR3 sequence: CASSPGGIRNTDTQYF. CDR3 nucleotides: TGTGCCAGCAGCCCAGGGGGGATCAGGAACACAGATACGCAGTATTTT. Drawing the rest from reference TRBV7-9 and TRBJ2-3, the complete variable domain is DTGVSQNPRHKITKRGQNVTFRCDPISEHNRLYWYRQTLGQGPEFLTYFQNEAQLEKSRLLSDRFSAERPKGSFSTLEIQRTEQGDSAMYLCASSPGGIRNTDTQYFGPGTRLTVL.

V gene TRBV14 combines with J gene TRBJ2-5; D may be TRBD2 (5 bases). CDR1 SGHDN and CDR2 FVKESK come from the germline V gene. Trimming removed 3 bases from V and 7 bases from J, with 9 bases in between. The CDR3 runs to 12 residues. The CDR3 sequence is CASSQAGGTQYF. CDR3 coding DNA: TGTGCCAGCAGCCAGGCGGGCGGGACCCAGTACTTC. The whole variable domain, remainder taken from reference TRBV14 and TRBJ2-5, is EAGVTQFPSHSVIEKGQTVTLRCDPISGHDNLYWYRRVMGKEIKFLLHFVKESKQDESGMPNNRFLAERTGGTYSTLKVQPAELEDSGVYFCASSQAGGTQYFGPGTRLLVL.

The J gene is TRBJ2-1, the V gene TRBV18; TRBD2 matches at 8 bases. The CDR3 is made up of 11 amino acids. Germline CDR1 and CDR2: KGHSH and LQKENI. V lost 6 bases and J lost 16; bases outside the gene matches: 8. The CDR3 DNA sequence: TGTGCCAGCTCCCCCGGGACTAGGCATTTCTTC. It encodes CASSPGTRHFF.

The J gene is TRBJ2-7, the V gene TRBV16; 9 nucleotides align to TRBD1. This CDR3 comprises 13 residues. Per the germline V gene, CDR1 is KGHSY and CDR2 is FQNENV. J was trimmed by 7 bases and V by 4 bases; bases with no gene match: 5. The chain's CDR3 is CASSPGTGFEQYF. CDR3 DNA: TGTGCCAGCAGCCCGGGGACAGGGTTTGAGCAGTACTTC.

As regards this clone: The same CDR3 is also encoded by other DNA sequences in this sample. V gene TRBV15 combines with J gene TRBJ2-7; D may be TRBD2 (6 bases). The CDR3 consists of 16 residues. With 0 bases removed from V and 0 bases from J, the gap between germline ends came to 12 bases. CDR1 and CDR2 (germline): LNHNV, YYDKDF (reference sequence). CDR3 coding DNA: TGTGCCACCAGCAGAGACCGACAGACTAGCTCCTACGAGCAGTACTTC. It is translated as CATSRDRQTSSYEQYF.